These 9 T cell receptor beta chains share one sample of origin, sequenced in a study of response to subunit inactivated influenza vaccine. TCRdb re-analysed the RT-PCR reads in MiXCR, keeping a single row per CDR3 protein. The table lists 650,000 or so distinct CDR3 sequences, around 13% of them singletons. Sequenced here: PBMCs from blood, sampled approximately 15 days before vaccination. Receptor source: a man in his fifties or sixties who received an inactivated influenza vaccine.

V and J are TRBV29-1 and TRBJ2-2; D is uncertain. CDR1 and CDR2 (germline): SQVTM, ANQGSEA. V lost 5 bases, J lost 0 bases, and 13 bases lay in between. The length of the CDR3 is 15 residues. In DNA form, the CDR3 reads TGCAGCGTTCGCGAGGCGGCTCCGAACACCGGGGAGCTGTTTTTT. Residues: CSVREAAPNTGELFF.

The chain couples TRBV4-1 to TRBJ2-1; D gene ambiguous. CDR3 length: 14 residues. The ends were cut back, 3 bases at V and 7 bases at J, with 13 bases in the middle. Germline V gene data show CDR1 as MGHRA and CDR2 as YSYEKL. This CDR3 is CASSHPQESNEQFF. The CDR3 nucleotides read TGCGCCAGCAGCCACCCCCAAGAGAGTAATGAGCAGTTCTTC.

This clonotype was detected only a few times. The V and J genes are TRBV5-1 and TRBJ2-7; possibly TRBD1 or TRBD2 for D (5 bases each). This CDR3 comprises 15 residues. The V gene lost 4 bases and the J gene lost 3 bases, with 17 bases spanning the gap. Germline V gives CDR1 SGHRS, CDR2 YFSETQ. CDR3 nucleotide sequence: TGCGCCAGCAGCACCGGGACGGGCGGCCACTACGAGCAGTACTTC. As protein: CASSTGTGGHYEQYF. The full variable domain, rest sourced from reference TRBV5-1 and TRBJ2-7, is KAGVTQTPRYLIKTRGQQVTLSCSPISGHRSVSWYQQTPGQGLQFLFEYFSETQRNKGNFPGRFSGRQFSNSRSEMNVSTLELGDSALYLCASSTGTGGHYEQYFGPGTRLTVT.

The chain is built from TRBV5-1 and TRBJ2-5; no definite D call. Germline CDR1 and CDR2: SGHRS and YFSETQ. The CDR3 runs 13 residues. V was cut by 2 bases and J by 5 bases, with 10 bases left in between. This chain's CDR3 is CASSFEDRETQYF. CDR3 nucleotides: TGCGCCAGCAGCTTCGAGGATAGGGAGACCCAGTACTTC.

V is TRBV27 and J is TRBJ2-1, with D perhaps matching TRBD2 (5 bases). The V and J ends lost 6 bases and 0 bases respectively, with 12 bases between them. Germline V gene lookup returns CDR1 MNHEY and CDR2 SMNVEV (reference sequence). This CDR3 is 15 amino acids long. CDR3 loop: CASRTGRGSYNEQFF. CDR3 sequence (DNA): TGTGCCAGCAGAACTGGACGGGGCTCCTACAATGAGCAGTTCTTC.

This clonotype was counted at least ten times. The chain is built from TRBV2 and TRBJ2-6, with 12 bases fitting TRBD2. Germline assignment: CDR1 SNHLY and CDR2 FYNNEI. The ends lost 4 bases at V and 0 bases at J; junction bases unmatched: 7. The length of the CDR3 is 19 residues. The DNA of the CDR3 is TGTGCCAGCAGTGTCTTGTCGGGACTAGCGGGCTCTGGGGCCAACGTCCTGACTTTC. Translated: CASSVLSGLAGSGANVLTF.

The chain has TRBV23-1 and TRBJ2-2; no clear D gene. TRBV23-1 is placed among ORFs of uncertain function. V lost 2 bases, J lost 6 bases, and 7 bases lay in between. The length of the CDR3 is 13 residues. CDR3 sequence (DNA): TGCGCCAGCAGTCAACCCCGAGCCGGGGAGCTGTTTTTT. Its translation: CASSQPRAGELFF.

V usage is TRBV6-1 and J usage is TRBJ2-1; TRBD2 aligns across 12 bases. The V segment lost 6 bases and the J segment 12 bases; nucleotides outside the gene matches: 15. This CDR3 is built from 16 residues. Germline values: CDR1 MNHNS, CDR2 SASEGT. The CDR3 region has the DNA TGTGCCAGCAGCCTGACTAGCGGGAGCAATGGCGGACGGCAGTTCTTC. It translates to CASSLTSGSNGGRQFF.

The rearrangement links TRBV27 to TRBJ2-3; D remains unclear. Per the germline V gene, CDR1 is MNHEY and CDR2 is SMNVEV (reference sequence). The CDR3 has 16 amino acids. V was cut by 1 base and J by 0 bases, with 11 bases left in between. CDR3 sequence: CASSLFVTPSTDTQYF. In DNA, the CDR3 is TGTGCCAGCAGTTTATTCGTTACCCCAAGCACAGATACGCAGTATTTT.